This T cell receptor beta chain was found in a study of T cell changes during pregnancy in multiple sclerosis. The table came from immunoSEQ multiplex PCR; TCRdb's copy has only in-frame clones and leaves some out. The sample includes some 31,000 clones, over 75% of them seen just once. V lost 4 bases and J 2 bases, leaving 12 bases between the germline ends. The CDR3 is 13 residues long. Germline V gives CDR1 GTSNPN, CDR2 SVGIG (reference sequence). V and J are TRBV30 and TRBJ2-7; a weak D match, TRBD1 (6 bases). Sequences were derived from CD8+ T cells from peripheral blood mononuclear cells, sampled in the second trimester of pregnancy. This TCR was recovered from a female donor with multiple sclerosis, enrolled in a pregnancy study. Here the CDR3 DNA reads TGTGCCTGGATCCCACGGGACACCTACGAGCAGTACTTC. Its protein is CAWIPRDTYEQYF.